The next 16 T cell receptor beta chains were all read from a single sample in a study of blood T cell repertoires in COVID-19. Data came from immunoSEQ multiplex PCR; TCRdb stores just in-frame clones and leaves some out. The sample records roughly 180,000 clones, 94% being singletons. The specimen was peripheral blood. Receptors were obtained from a man younger than 45 with COVID-19, enrolled during active disease.

This clone was recorded only once. The genes are TRBV6-1 and TRBJ1-6; maybe TRBD1 (5 bases). Trimming left V 4 bases short and J 2 bases short, with 12 bases between. CDR1 MNHNS and CDR2 SASEGT come from the germline V gene. This CDR3 contains 16 residues. CDR3 residues: CASSVLGVAYNSPLHF. CDR3 nucleotide sequence: TGTGCCAGCAGTGTTTTAGGGGTGGCCTATAATTCACCCCTCCACTTT.

Here the CDR3 reads CASRDSMNTGELFF. Here the CDR3 DNA reads TGTGCCAGCAGGGACTCCATGAACACCGGGGAGCTGTTTTTT. The genes are TRBV2 and TRBJ2-2; tentatively, D is TRBD2 (5 bases). Germline V gene lookup returns CDR1 SNHLY and CDR2 FYNNEI. The CDR3 sequence is 14 residues long. The ends were cut back, 6 bases at V and 1 base at J, with 9 bases in the middle.

The chain recombines TRBV6-5 with TRBJ1-6, with D perhaps TRBD1 (6 bases). This CDR3 region has 14 residues. Germline loops: CDR1 MNHEY, CDR2 SVGAGI. The CDR3 DNA reads as TGTGCAGTGGGGGCAGGAAGCTATAATTCACCCCTCCACTTT. This translates into CAVGAGSYNSPLHF.

The V and J genes are TRBV3-1 (or the pseudogene TRBV3-2) and TRBJ1-2; the match to TRBD1 covers 7 bases. The CDR3 has 18 amino acids. The V gene's germline CDR1 is LGHDT and CDR2 YNNKEL (reference sequence). The trim removed 0 bases at V and 2 bases at J, leaving 12 bases unmatched. CDR3 residues: CASSQEAIHAGGNYGYTF. As DNA, the CDR3 is TGTGCCAGCAGCCAAGAGGCGATTCACGCAGGGGGAAACTATGGCTACACCTTC.

CDR3 sequence (DNA): TGTGCCAGCAGACCCGGACAGGGGGAAAGTCAGCCCCAGCATTTT. Protein: CASRPGQGESQPQHF. This chain uses TRBV28 with TRBJ1-5, with 10 nucleotides matching TRBD1. Germline V gene sequence: CDR1 MDHEN, CDR2 SYDVKM. The CDR3 loop spans 15 amino acids. Trimming took 6 bases from V and 6 from J; bases not matched to a gene: 8.

The chain links TRBV11-1 to TRBJ2-1; possibly TRBD1 for D (5 bases). From germline, CDR1 is SGHAT and CDR2 FQDESV (reference sequence). V was trimmed by 1 base and J by 7 bases, leaving 11 bases between them. This CDR3 contains 14 residues. In nucleotides, the CDR3 is TGTGCCAGCAGCTTAGGAATTAAGGGGAATGAGCAGTTCTTC. It encodes CASSLGIKGNEQFF.

The V and J genes are TRBV19 and TRBJ1-1; no clear D. V lost 5 bases to trimming and J lost 5 bases, with 12 bases between them. Germline CDR1 reads LNHDA; CDR2 reads SQIVND (reference sequence). The CDR3 has 13 residues. The chain's CDR3 is CASSVGQRTEAFF. DNA for the CDR3: TGTGCCAGTAGTGTAGGGCAGAGGACTGAAGCTTTCTTT.

This clone was seen only once. The chain is built from TRBV28 and TRBJ1-2; 9 nucleotides match TRBD1. The CDR3 covers 15 residues. The V gene's germline CDR1 is MDHEN and CDR2 SYDVKM. With V trimmed by 4 bases and J by 4 bases, 7 bases remained unmatched. The CDR3 region has the DNA TGTGCCAGCAGTTCCACCGGGACAGGGTCCTATGGCTACACCTTC. Its translation: CASSSTGTGSYGYTF.

V gene TRBV27 combines with J gene TRBJ1-2; TRBD1 agrees at 7 bases. CDR1 is MNHEY, CDR2 SMNVEV, per germline (reference sequence). V lost 6 bases, J lost 3 bases, and 4 bases stayed unmatched. The CDR3 spans 13 residues. The CDR3 is CASSPDRYYGYTF. Written as DNA, the CDR3 is TGTGCCAGCAGCCCGGACAGGTACTATGGCTACACCTTC.

This chain links TRBV6-5 with TRBJ2-5; D is ambiguous. The CDR3 sequence is 15 residues long. The germline CDR1 and CDR2 sequences are MNHEY and SVGAGI. The V end was cut by 0 bases, the J end by 3 bases, with 11 bases between. The CDR3 protein is CASSYSRAIEETQYF. DNA of the CDR3: TGTGCCAGCAGTTACTCGAGAGCAATTGAAGAGACCCAGTACTTC.

The rearrangement joins TRBV2 to TRBJ1-1; D is unresolved. V was pared by 8 bases and J by 0 bases, with 10 bases between. This CDR3 has 13 amino acids. CDR1 and CDR2 from the germline V gene are SNHLY and FYNNEI. The CDR3 loop is CASLGTVNTEAFF. The CDR3 DNA reads TGTGCCAGCCTAGGAACGGTGAACACTGAAGCTTTCTTT.

In this sample, this clone turned up once. V is TRBV9 and J is TRBJ2-5, with 12 bases matching TRBD2. Germline V gives CDR1 SGDLS, CDR2 YYNGEE. The CDR3 has 16 amino acids. After removal of 2 bases from V and 4 bases from J, the junction contained 6 bases not matched to a gene. CDR3 loop: CASSVTSGGSGETQYF. The CDR3 coding sequence is TGTGCCAGCAGCGTCACTAGCGGGGGGTCGGGAGAGACCCAGTACTTC.

This clone occurred once. The chain links TRBV7-9 to TRBJ2-7, with D perhaps TRBD1 (6 bases). This CDR3 has 12 residues. Trimming left V 5 bases short and J 3 bases short, with 8 bases between. Germline loops: CDR1 SEHNR, CDR2 FQNEAQ (reference sequence). CDR3 nucleotide sequence: TGTGCCAGCAGCGGACAGTTCTACGAGCAGTACTTC. As protein: CASSGQFYEQYF.

The rearrangement links TRBV18 to TRBJ2-2; the D gene is possibly TRBD2 (7 bases). Germline CDR1 KGHSH, CDR2 LQKENI. The V end lost 2 bases, the J end lost 2 bases, and 12 bases lay between the germline ends. The CDR3 loop spans 16 amino acids. In nucleotides, the CDR3 is TGTGCCAGCTCACCAGGCGGCGGGGGCAACACCGGGGAGCTGTTTTTT. It specifies CASSPGGGGNTGELFF.

This chain joins TRBV6-5 and TRBJ1-2; 9 bases align to TRBD1. From germline, CDR1 is MNHEY and CDR2 SVGAGI. After removal of 5 bases from V and 8 bases from J, the junction contained 6 bases not matched to a gene. This CDR3 region has 13 residues. CDR3: CASSLGQGRGYTF. The CDR3 DNA is TGTGCCAGCAGTCTGGGACAGGGCCGGGGCTACACCTTC.

The chain recombines TRBV11-2 with TRBJ2-1; 9 nucleotides align to TRBD2. The CDR3 is 15 residues long. Germline CDR1 is SGHAT and CDR2 is FQNNGV. V shed 5 bases and J 5 bases; nucleotides not matched to a gene: 7. CDR3 coding DNA: TGTGCCAGCAGCCCGCGGGGGGGCCACGACAATGAGCAGTTCTTC. It is translated as CASSPRGGHDNEQFF.